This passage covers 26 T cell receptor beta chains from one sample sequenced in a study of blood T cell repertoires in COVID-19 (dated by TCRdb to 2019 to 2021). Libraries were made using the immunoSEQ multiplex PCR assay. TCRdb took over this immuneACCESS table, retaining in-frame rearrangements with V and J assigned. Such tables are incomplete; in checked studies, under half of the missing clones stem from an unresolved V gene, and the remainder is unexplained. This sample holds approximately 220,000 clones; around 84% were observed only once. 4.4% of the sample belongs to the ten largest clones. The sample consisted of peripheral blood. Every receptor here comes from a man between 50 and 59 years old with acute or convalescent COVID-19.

The CDR3, as DNA: TGTGCCAGCAGCAGACTAGCGGGGGGGCACGGGGAGCTGTTTTTT. Translated, it gives CASSRLAGGHGELFF. The chain has TRBV5-4 and TRBJ2-2; 14 nucleotides align to TRBD2. The CDR3 length is 15 residues. Germline CDR1 is SGHNT and CDR2 is YYREEE (reference sequence). V was clipped by 4 bases and J by 7 bases; unmatched bases: 3.

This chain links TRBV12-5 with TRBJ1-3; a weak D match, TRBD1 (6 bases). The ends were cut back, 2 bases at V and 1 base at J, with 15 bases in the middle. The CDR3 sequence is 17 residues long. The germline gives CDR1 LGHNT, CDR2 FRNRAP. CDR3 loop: CASGLTDRMRSGNTIYF. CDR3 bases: TGTGCTAGTGGTTTGACAGACAGGATGAGGTCTGGAAACACCATATATTTT. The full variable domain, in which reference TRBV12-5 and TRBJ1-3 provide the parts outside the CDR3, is DARVTQTPRHKVTEMGQEVTMRCQPILGHNTVFWYRQTMMQGLELLAYFRNRAPLDDSGMPKDRFSAEMPDATLATLKIQPSEPRDSAVYFCASGLTDRMRSGNTIYFGEGSWLTVV.

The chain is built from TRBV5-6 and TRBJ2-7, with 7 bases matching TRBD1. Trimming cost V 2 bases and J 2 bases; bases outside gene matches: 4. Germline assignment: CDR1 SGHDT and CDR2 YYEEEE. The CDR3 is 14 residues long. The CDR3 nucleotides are TGTGCCAGCAGCTTCTACAGGGGTCCCTACGAGCAGTACTTC. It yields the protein CASSFYRGPYEQYF.

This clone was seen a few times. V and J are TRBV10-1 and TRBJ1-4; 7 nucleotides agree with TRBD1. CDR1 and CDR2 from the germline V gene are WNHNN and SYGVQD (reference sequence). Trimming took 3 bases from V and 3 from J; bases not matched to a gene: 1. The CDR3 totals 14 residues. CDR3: CASSDGTANEKLFF. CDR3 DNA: TGCGCCAGCAGTGACGGGACAGCTAATGAAAAACTGTTTTTT.

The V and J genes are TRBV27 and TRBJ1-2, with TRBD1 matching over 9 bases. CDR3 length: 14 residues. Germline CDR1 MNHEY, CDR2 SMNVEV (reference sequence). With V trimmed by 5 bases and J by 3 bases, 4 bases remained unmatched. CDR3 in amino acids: CASSPRTGDYGYTF. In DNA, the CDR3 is TGTGCCAGCAGTCCCAGGACAGGGGACTATGGCTACACCTTC.

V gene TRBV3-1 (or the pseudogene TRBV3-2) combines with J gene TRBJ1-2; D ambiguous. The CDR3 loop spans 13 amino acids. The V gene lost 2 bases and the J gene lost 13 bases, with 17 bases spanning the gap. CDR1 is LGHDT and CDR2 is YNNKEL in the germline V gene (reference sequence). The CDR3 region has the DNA TGTGCCAGCAGCCAATCGGGTTATCGGCCTCTCACCTTC. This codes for CASSQSGYRPLTF.

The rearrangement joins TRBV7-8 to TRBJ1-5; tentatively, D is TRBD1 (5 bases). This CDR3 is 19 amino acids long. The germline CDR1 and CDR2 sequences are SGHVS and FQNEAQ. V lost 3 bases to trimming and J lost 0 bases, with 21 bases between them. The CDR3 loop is CASSFLTDVPPNSNQPQHF. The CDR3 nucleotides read TGTGCCAGCAGCTTCCTGACAGATGTGCCACCTAATAGCAATCAGCCCCAGCATTTT.

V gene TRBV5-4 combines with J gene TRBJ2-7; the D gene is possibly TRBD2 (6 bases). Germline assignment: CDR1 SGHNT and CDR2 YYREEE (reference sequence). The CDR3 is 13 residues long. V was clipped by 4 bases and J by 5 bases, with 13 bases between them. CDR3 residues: CASSPKEGHEQYF. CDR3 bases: TGTGCCAGCAGCCCGAAGGAGGGGCACGAGCAGTACTTC.

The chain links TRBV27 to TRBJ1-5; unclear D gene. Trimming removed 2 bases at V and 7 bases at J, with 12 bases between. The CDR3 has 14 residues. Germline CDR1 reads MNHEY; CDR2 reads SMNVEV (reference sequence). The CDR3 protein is CASSLGRAGQPQHF. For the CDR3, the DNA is TGTGCCAGCAGTTTAGGGAGGGCCGGACAGCCCCAGCATTTT.

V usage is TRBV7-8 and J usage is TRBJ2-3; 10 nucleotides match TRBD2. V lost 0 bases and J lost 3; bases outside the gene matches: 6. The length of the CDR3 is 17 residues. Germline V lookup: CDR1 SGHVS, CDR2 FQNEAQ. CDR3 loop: CASSLATSGEVTDTQYF. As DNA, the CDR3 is TGTGCCAGCAGCTTAGCAACTAGCGGGGAGGTTACAGATACGCAGTATTTT.

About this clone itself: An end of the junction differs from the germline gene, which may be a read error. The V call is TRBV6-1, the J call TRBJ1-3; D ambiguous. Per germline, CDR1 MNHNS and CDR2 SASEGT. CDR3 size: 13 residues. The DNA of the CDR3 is TGTGCCAGCACTGAAGTATCTGGAAACACCATATATTTT. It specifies CASTEVSGNTIYF.

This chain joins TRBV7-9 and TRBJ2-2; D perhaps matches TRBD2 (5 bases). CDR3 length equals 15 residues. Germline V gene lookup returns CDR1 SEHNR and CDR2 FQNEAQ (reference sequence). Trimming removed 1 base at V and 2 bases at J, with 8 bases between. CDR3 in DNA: TGTGCCAGCAGCTTAGGGGAGCACAACACCGGGGAGCTGTTTTTT. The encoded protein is CASSLGEHNTGELFF.

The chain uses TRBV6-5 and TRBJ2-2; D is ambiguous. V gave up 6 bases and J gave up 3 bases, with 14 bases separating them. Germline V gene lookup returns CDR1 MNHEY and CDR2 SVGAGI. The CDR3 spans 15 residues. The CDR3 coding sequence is TGTGCCAGCAGCCTTAGTTGGTTGGACACCGGGGAGCTGTTTTTT. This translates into CASSLSWLDTGELFF.

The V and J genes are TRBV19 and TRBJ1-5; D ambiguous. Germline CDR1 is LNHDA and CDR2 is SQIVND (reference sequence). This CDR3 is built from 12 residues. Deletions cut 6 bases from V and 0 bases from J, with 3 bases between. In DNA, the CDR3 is TGTGCCAGTAGGTATAGCAATCAGCCCCAGCATTTT. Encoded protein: CASRYSNQPQHF. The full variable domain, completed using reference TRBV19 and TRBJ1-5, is DGGITQSPKYLFRKEGQNVTLSCEQNLNHDAMYWYRQDPGQGLRLIYYSQIVNDFQKGDIAEGYSVSREKKESFPLTVTSAQKNPTAFYLCASRYSNQPQHFGDGTRLSIL.

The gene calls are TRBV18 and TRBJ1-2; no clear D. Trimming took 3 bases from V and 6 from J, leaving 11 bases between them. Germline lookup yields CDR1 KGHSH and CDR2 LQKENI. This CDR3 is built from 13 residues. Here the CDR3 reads CASSPPGNHGYTF. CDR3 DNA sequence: TGTGCCAGCTCACCCCCGGGGAATCATGGCTACACCTTC.

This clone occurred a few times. CDR3 coding DNA: TGTGCCAGCAGCAGCGGGGGGGCCTGGGACACCGGGGAGCTGTTTTTT. It is translated as CASSSGGAWDTGELFF. V usage is TRBV5-4 and J usage is TRBJ2-2, with TRBD2 matching 10 bases. CDR3 length: 16 residues. The V gene end was trimmed by 4 bases and the J gene end by 3 bases; junction bases not matched to a gene: 6. CDR1 is SGHNT and CDR2 is YYREEE in the germline V gene (reference sequence). The variable domain in full, completed from reference TRBV5-4 and TRBJ2-2, reads ETGVTQSPTHLIKTRGQQVTLRCSSQSGHNTVSWYQQALGQGPQFIFQYYREEENGRGNFPPRFSGLQFPNYSSELNVNALELDDSALYLCASSSGGAWDTGELFFGEGSRLTVL.

In DNA, the CDR3 is TGCAGCGTTGACAGTACTAACTATGGCTACACCTTC. Translated, it gives CSVDSTNYGYTF. V and J are TRBV29-1 and TRBJ1-2; D not certain. Deletions cut 3 bases from V and 0 bases from J, with 5 bases between. This CDR3 is 12 amino acids long. Germline assignment: CDR1 SQVTM and CDR2 ANQGSEA. Full variable domain (remainder filled in from reference TRBV29-1 and TRBJ1-2): SAVISQKPSRDICQRGTSLTIQCQVDSQVTMMFWYRQQPGQSLTLIATANQGSEATYESGFVIDKFPISRPNLTFSTLTVSNMSPEDSSIYLCSVDSTNYGYTFGSGTRLTVV.

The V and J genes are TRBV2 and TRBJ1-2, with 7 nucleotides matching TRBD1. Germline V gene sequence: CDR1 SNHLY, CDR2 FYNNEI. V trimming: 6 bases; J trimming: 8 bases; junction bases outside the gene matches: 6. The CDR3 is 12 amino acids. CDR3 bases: TGTGCCAGCAGACTACAGGGGTGCGGCTACACCTTC. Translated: CASRLQGCGYTF.

The CDR3 region is CASSSPGTGGGNEQFF. The CDR3 DNA is TGTGCCAGCAGTTCTCCCGGGACAGGGGGCGGCAATGAGCAGTTCTTC. V is TRBV3-1 (or the pseudogene TRBV3-2) and J is TRBJ2-1; 12 bases are shared with TRBD1. J was trimmed by 6 bases and V by 6 bases; bases with no gene match: 9. Germline CDR1 is LGHDT and CDR2 is YNNKEL (reference sequence). The CDR3 runs 16 residues.

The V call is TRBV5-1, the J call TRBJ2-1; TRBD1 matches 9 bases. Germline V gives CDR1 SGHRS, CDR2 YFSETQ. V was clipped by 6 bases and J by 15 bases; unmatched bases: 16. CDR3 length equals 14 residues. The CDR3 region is CASNPGQGFNIGFF. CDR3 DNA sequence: TGCGCCAGCAACCCGGGACAGGGATTCAACATCGGGTTCTTC.

The CDR3 sequence is CASSSTTAPRIHGYTF. DNA for the CDR3: TGTGCCAGCAGCTCGACGACGGCCCCGAGGATCCATGGCTACACCTTC. This chain uses TRBV11-2 with TRBJ1-2; D is undetermined. Germline V gives CDR1 SGHAT, CDR2 FQNNGV. The V end was cut by 4 bases, the J end by 6 bases, with 21 bases between. There are 16 residues in the CDR3.

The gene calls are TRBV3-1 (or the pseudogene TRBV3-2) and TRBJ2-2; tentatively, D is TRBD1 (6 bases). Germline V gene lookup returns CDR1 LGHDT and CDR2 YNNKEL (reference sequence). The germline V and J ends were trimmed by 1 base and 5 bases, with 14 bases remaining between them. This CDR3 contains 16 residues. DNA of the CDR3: TGTGCCAGCAGCCAAGTCGGCAGGGGAAGAACCGGGGAGCTGTTTTTT. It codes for CASSQVGRGRTGELFF.

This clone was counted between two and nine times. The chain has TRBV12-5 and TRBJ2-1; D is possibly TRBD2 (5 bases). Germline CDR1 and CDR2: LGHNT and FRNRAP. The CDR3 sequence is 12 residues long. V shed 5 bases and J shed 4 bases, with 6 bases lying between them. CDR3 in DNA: TGTGCTAGTGGTAGCGGATACAATGAGCAGTTCTTC. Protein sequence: CASGSGYNEQFF.

CDR3 loop: CASSLESSAYTDTQYF. In DNA, the CDR3 is TGCGCCAGCAGCTTGGAGTCTAGCGCCTACACAGATACGCAGTATTTT. This chain uses TRBV5-1 with TRBJ2-3; perhaps TRBD2 as D (6 bases). The V end lost 0 bases, the J end lost 2 bases, and 13 bases lay between the germline ends. The CDR3 covers 16 residues. CDR1 and CDR2 (germline): SGHRS, YFSETQ. Combining the CDR3 with reference TRBV5-1 and TRBJ2-3 gives the whole variable domain KAGVTQTPRYLIKTRGQQVTLSCSPISGHRSVSWYQQTPGQGLQFLFEYFSETQRNKGNFPGRFSGRQFSNSRSEMNVSTLELGDSALYLCASSLESSAYTDTQYFGPGTRLTVL.

The DNA of the CDR3 is TGTGCCTGGAGACCCTCCCAGGCGGTTGGGAGTATGGCTTTCTTT. Translation gives CAWRPSQAVGSMAFF. V usage is TRBV30 and J usage is TRBJ1-1; D ambiguous. Trimming left V 3 bases short and J 11 bases short, with 25 bases between. This CDR3 is 15 amino acids long. Germline V lookup: CDR1 GTSNPN, CDR2 SVGIG (reference sequence).

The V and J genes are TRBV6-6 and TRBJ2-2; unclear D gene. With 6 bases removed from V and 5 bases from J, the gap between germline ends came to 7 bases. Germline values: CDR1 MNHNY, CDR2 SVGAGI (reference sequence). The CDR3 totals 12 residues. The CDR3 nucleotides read TGTGCCAGCAGCTCCGGGACCGGGGAGCTGTTTTTT. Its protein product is CASSSGTGELFF.